Sequencing of this T cell receptor (beta chain) was carried out in a study of T cell repertoires in cytomegalovirus infection. Overall study: Peptides in the study included HLA-C-restricted and HLA-B-restricted CMV epitopes. Both CMV infection and a matching HLA type were indicated by public TCR beta signatures. General study results and limits: CMV carriers with the relevant HLA were identified by cumulative public TCR beta family frequency. In two of eight donors, the top clonotype was HLA-C-restricted CMV-specific.

A remark on this clonotype: Antigen unknown.

V was shortened by 3 bases and J by 2 bases, with 5 bases between the two germline ends. The CDR3 runs to 14 residues. Germline loops: CDR1 LNHDA, CDR2 SQIVND (reference sequence). From the reads, TCRdb called clonotypes with MiXCR, one entry per CDR3 protein. The repertoire consists of roughly 730,000 distinct CDR3 sequences, with around 31% occurring once and the leading ten covering over 15%. The receptor was isolated from a human donor in good health (CMV status not recorded). Some clones in this sample may be carry-over from other donors' samples. The input for sequencing was cultured PBMCs, taken from culture after CMV antigen stimulation. This rearrangement joins TRBV19 to TRBJ2-6, with a tentative D call TRBD2 (5 bases). The CDR3 spells CASSMRAGANVLTF. The CDR3 nucleotides read TGTGCCAGTAGTATGAGGGCTGGGGCCAACGTCCTGACTTTC.